Listed below are T cell receptor beta chains from one sample, sequenced in a study of chemoradiotherapy in HPV16-positive cancers. The data were produced by immunoSEQ multiplex PCR, yet TCRdb's version contains in-frame clones alone and is incomplete. The sample holds fewer than 9,500 clones, 71% seen once. Sampling was performed from a patient who underwent chemoradiotherapy. These receptors were collected from a human donor with HPV-associated anogenital cancer. The CDR3 runs from the conserved cysteine through the conserved F or W. D genes are given only for firm matches. Clone size is stated in some rows and not others, as once, few, many or a class when expanded.

clone_size	j_call	d_call	v_call	cdr3_aa	cdr3_nt
few	TRBJ1-1	.	TRBV5-1	CASSVENTEAFF	TGCGCCAGCAGCGTCGAGAACACTGAAGCTTTCTTT
once	TRBJ2-2	.	TRBV5-6	CASSLEGSGELFF	TGTGCCAGCAGCTTGGAGGGATCCGGGGAGCTGTTTTTT
few	TRBJ1-2	.	TRBV4-2	CASSQDIEAGYGYTF	TGTGCCAGCAGCCAAGATATAGAGGCCGGCTATGGCTACACCTTC
.	TRBJ2-2	TRBD1	TRBV30	CAWKTRSGTGDRNTGELFF	TGTGCCTGGAAAACCAGATCCGGGACAGGGGATAGGAACACCGGGGAGCTGTTTTTT
.	TRBJ2-7	.	TRBV30	CAWSVLGNSYEQYF	TGTGCCTGGAGTGTATTAGGCAACTCCTACGAGCAGTACTTC
.	TRBJ2-5	TRBD2	TRBV5-4	CASSLAGGRETQYF	TGTGCCAGCAGCTTAGCGGGGGGGAGAGAGACCCAGTACTTC
once	TRBJ2-5	.	TRBV10-3	CAISQTGGETQYF	TGTGCCATCAGTCAGACTGGGGGAGAGACCCAGTACTTC
.	TRBJ2-1	TRBD1	TRBV4-3	CASSQARDRVNEQFF	TGCGCCAGCAGCCAAGCCAGGGACAGGGTCAATGAGCAGTTCTTC
.	TRBJ2-7	TRBD2	TRBV27	CASSVTGTSGPLSHEQYF	TGTGCCAGCAGTGTTACCGGGACTAGCGGGCCACTGTCCCACGAGCAGTACTTC
.	TRBJ2-5	.	TRBV7-7	CASSLGPSQETQYF	TGTGCTAGCAGCTTAGGACCCAGCCAAGAGACCCAGTACTTC
.	TRBJ2-7	.	TRBV15	CATSRVAGEEQYF	TGTGCCACCAGCAGAGTTGCAGGGGAAGAGCAGTACTTC
.	TRBJ1-4	.	TRBV9	CASSVSAGGEKLFF	TGTGCCAGCAGCGTATCGGCGGGGGGAGAAAAACTGTTTTTT
.	TRBJ2-1	TRBD2	TRBV4-3	CASSQGGLARNEQFF	TGCGCCAGCAGCCAAGGGGGACTAGCGAGGAATGAGCAGTTCTTC
.	TRBJ2-5	.	TRBV12-5	CASGLVLGAAQETQYF	TGTGCTAGTGGTTTGGTACTTGGGGCAGCACAAGAGACCCAGTACTTC
.	TRBJ1-2	.	TRBV4-1	CASSQEAAGRRKGYGYTF	TGCGCCAGCAGCCAAGAAGCTGCCGGCAGACGAAAAGGGTATGGCTACACCTTC
.	TRBJ2-1	TRBD1	TRBV6-1	CASSESGTGGWGEQFF	TGTGCCAGCAGTGAATCGGGGACAGGGGGTTGGGGTGAGCAGTTCTTC
.	TRBJ2-2	TRBD2	TRBV18	CASSPPGGGASSATGELFF	TGTGCCAGCTCACCACCCGGCGGGGGGGCCTCATCTGCCACCGGGGAGCTGTTTTTT
.	TRBJ1-1	.	TRBV5-4	CASRDTLNTEAFF	TGTGCCAGCAGGGATACATTGAACACTGAAGCTTTCTTT
.	TRBJ2-5	.	TRBV6-1	CASSESSSGETQYF	TGTGCCAGCAGTGAAAGTTCCTCGGGGGAGACCCAGTACTTC
.	TRBJ1-1	.	TRBV19	CASRRTRGENTEAFF	TGTGCCAGTAGACGGACCCGAGGGGAGAACACTGAAGCTTTCTTT
.	TRBJ1-2	.	TRBV28	CASSEGVYGYTF	TGTGCCAGCAGTGAAGGGGTTTATGGCTACACCTTC
.	TRBJ2-5	.	TRBV5-4	CASSLNSGDETQYF	TGTGCCAGCAGCCTAAACAGTGGGGATGAGACCCAGTACTTC